This T cell receptor beta chain was recorded in a study of T cell responses to AZD1222 COVID-19 vaccine. Background on the study: Pooled samples include second doses given at about 4 or 12 weeks.

Findings and caveats of the study: Reportedly, nearly half of unique spike TCRs recognized epitopes outside B.1.351/B.1.1.7 mutations. The CD4 TCRs associated with vaccination extended across spike and predominated at 160-218 and 743-854.

For this clone: Its specificity is not known.

TCRdb's copy holds only in-frame clones and misses some; the assay was immunoSEQ multiplex PCR. The table includes about 130,000 clones, approximately 90% detected once. The origin of this receptor is an adult in good health. Source: peripheral blood, taken on day 0 of AZD1222 vaccination.

CDR3 DNA sequence: TGTGCCAGCAGTTCCCACGGGTCGCCTAAGAACACCGGGGAGCTGTTTTTT. It yields the protein CASSSHGSPKNTGELFF. V gene TRBV27 combines with J gene TRBJ2-2, with D uncertain. Trimming took 4 bases from V and 1 from J, leaving 16 bases between them. Germline lookup yields CDR1 MNHEY and CDR2 SMNVEV (reference sequence). This CDR3 is 17 amino acids long.